The 30 T cell receptor beta chains below all came from one sample that was sequenced in a study of metastatic and nonmetastatic thyroid tumors. Thyroid surgery took place with no prior treatment in any patient. MiXCR reprocessed the PCR reads for TCRdb. The data contain tens of thousands of clones, around an eighth of them seen just once; the ten biggest clones take up around 8.8%. The sequenced sample consisted of tumor tissue. The receptor set was obtained from a female donor with papillary thyroid cancer or a benign thyroid nodule (not recorded which). Some clones in this sample may be carry-over from other donors' samples.

This clone was seen only a few times. A much larger clone lies one base from this, so it may be a read error. The gene calls are TRBV6-1 and TRBJ2-1; a weak D match, TRBD2 (6 bases). V gave up 6 bases and J gave up 10 bases, with 19 bases separating them. The CDR3 is made up of 14 amino acids. Per germline, CDR1 MNHNS and CDR2 SASEGT. The CDR3 region is CASRPLASEGEQFF. Here the CDR3 DNA reads TGTGCCAGCAGACCTCTAGCGTCCGAAGGGGAGCAGTTCTTC.

This clone was counted a few times. V gene TRBV7-2 combines with J gene TRBJ1-4; 9 nucleotides align to TRBD1. CDR1 SGHTA and CDR2 FQGNSA come from the germline V gene. CDR3 size: 15 residues. V lost 5 bases, J lost 3 bases, and 4 bases stayed unmatched. This chain's CDR3 is CASSPRQGANEKLFF. CDR3 DNA sequence: TGTGCCAGCAGCCCCCGACAGGGGGCTAATGAAAAACTGTTTTTT.

This clone was counted ten times or more. V gene TRBV6-1 combines with J gene TRBJ2-7; TRBD2 agrees at 7 bases. V shed 8 bases and J 9 bases; nucleotides not matched to a gene: 7. The CDR3 spans 11 residues. The V gene's germline CDR1 is MNHNS and CDR2 SASEGT. DNA for the CDR3: TGTGCCAGCGTCGTAGGGGAGGGGCAGTACTTC. Translating gives CASVVGEGQYF.

This clone was counted at least ten times. With a much larger clone just one base away, this may be a read error. V and J are TRBV28 and TRBJ1-2; 11 nucleotides match TRBD1. Trimming cost V 11 bases and J 2 bases; bases outside gene matches: 7. The CDR3 is 14 residues long. Germline values: CDR1 MDHEN, CDR2 SYDVKM. In DNA, the CDR3 is TGTGCCGGCACATGGACAGGGGGCAACTATGGCTACACCTTC. Its translation: CAGTWTGGNYGYTF.

Comment on this clone: With a much larger clone just one base away, this may be a read error. The chain is built from TRBV2 and TRBJ1-6, with a tentative D call TRBD1 (6 bases). The CDR3 contains 16 residues. V dropped 10 bases and J dropped 4 bases, with 20 bases sitting between them. Germline CDR1 is SNHLY and CDR2 is FYNNEI. The DNA for the CDR3 is TGTGCCAACACCCCAAGCCGGACAGCTTATAATTCACCCCTCCACTTT. Translating it yields CANTPSRTAYNSPLHF.

This clone has ten or more counts. This chain connects TRBV5-1 to TRBJ2-7; TRBD1 matches at 11 bases. This CDR3 has 16 amino acids. Germline V gene lookup returns CDR1 SGHRS and CDR2 YFSETQ. V shed 4 bases, J shed 5 bases, and the junction held 11 bases outside the gene matches. CDR3 residues: CASSLTLGQGGNEQYF. Written as DNA, the CDR3 is TGCGCCAGCAGCCTAACACTGGGACAGGGGGGTAACGAGCAGTACTTC.

The V call is TRBV2, the J call TRBJ2-3; 8 bases map to TRBD2. The germline V gene has CDR1 SNHLY and CDR2 FYNNEI. The CDR3 is 16 residues long. The trim removed 7 bases at V and 4 bases at J, leaving 13 bases unmatched. The CDR3 bases are TGTGCCAGCATTAGGGAGGAGACTAGCGCCCCAGATACGCAGTATTTT. The encoded protein is CASIREETSAPDTQYF.

This clone showed up just a few times. The conserved phenylalanine or tryptophan is not found at the CDR3 terminus, so this likely reflects a read error. The chain carries TRBV20-1 and TRBJ2-7; 13 nucleotides agree with TRBD2. This CDR3 has 18 residues. V lost 0 bases to trimming and J lost 7 bases; unmatched junction nucleotides: 15. Germline-derived CDR1 and CDR2 are DFQATT and SNEGSKA (reference sequence). The CDR3 nucleotides read TGCAGTGCTAGAGATGGCCGCGGACTAGCGGGAGTGCCCGGTGAGCAGTACTAC. Protein sequence: CSARDGRGLAGVPGEQYY.

The table lists this clone with many counts. The J gene is TRBJ2-1, the V gene TRBV6-6; TRBD1 matches at 9 bases. Germline V gene data show CDR1 as MNHNY and CDR2 as SVGAGI (reference sequence). The CDR3 extends over 16 amino acids. The V segment lost 4 bases and the J segment 4 bases; nucleotides outside the gene matches: 8. The DNA for the CDR3 is TGTGCCAGCAGTTCCGGGGGGACAGGGTTTTACAATGAGCAGTTCTTC. Translated, it gives CASSSGGTGFYNEQFF.

As regards this clone: This may come from a read error, since a much larger clone is one base off. Distinct nucleotide sequences in the sample also encode this CDR3. The gene calls are TRBV28 and TRBJ2-3; possibly TRBD2 for D (6 bases). The V and J ends lost 3 bases and 0 bases respectively, with 13 bases between them. Germline CDR1 is MDHEN and CDR2 is SYDVKM. The CDR3 runs 16 residues. DNA for the CDR3: TGTGCCAGCAGTTTCCCCTCTGGGACTAGCACAGATACGCAGTATTTT. Residues: CASSFPSGTSTDTQYF.

In its sample, this clone was seen many times. A much larger clone is a single base away; this may be a read error. The same CDR3 is also encoded by other DNA sequences in this sample. The V gene is TRBV6-1, the J gene TRBJ2-1, with no clear D. In germline, CDR1 is MNHNS, CDR2 SASEGT. Trimming removed 3 bases at V and 3 bases at J, with 12 bases between. The CDR3 contains 15 residues. The CDR3 spells CASSELGFIYNEQFF. CDR3 in DNA: TGTGCCAGCAGTGAGTTAGGGTTCATCTACAATGAGCAGTTCTTC.

The table lists this clone with many counts. V is TRBV7-9 and J is TRBJ1-1; D remains ambiguous. Germline CDR1 and CDR2: SEHNR and FQNEAQ (reference sequence). V was pared by 3 bases and J by 0 bases, with 8 bases between. The CDR3 covers 14 residues. The CDR3 loop is CASSFGEVNTEAFF. The CDR3 DNA sequence: TGTGCCAGCAGCTTTGGCGAAGTGAACACTGAAGCTTTCTTT.

The table lists this clone with many counts. V is TRBV12-3 or TRBV12-4 and J is TRBJ2-1; 11 bases map to TRBD2. This CDR3 is built from 16 residues. V was clipped by 6 bases and J by 6 bases; unmatched bases: 10. DNA of the CDR3: TGTGCCAGCAGCTATACTAGCGGGAGCGGTTCCAATGAGCAGTTCTTC. It is translated as CASSYTSGSGSNEQFF.

At least ten counts were recorded for this clone. The chain uses TRBV2 and TRBJ2-1, with D perhaps matching TRBD2 (6 bases). The germline V gene has CDR1 SNHLY and CDR2 FYNNEI. The CDR3 runs 11 residues. V gave up 11 bases and J gave up 3 bases, with 8 bases separating them. The CDR3 region has the DNA TGTGCCGACGGGGGCTACAATGAGCAGTTCTTC. Amino acid sequence: CADGGYNEQFF.

This clone was seen repeatedly, ten times or more. V and J are TRBV12-5 and TRBJ1-1, with D hard to call. The CDR3 totals 13 residues. The germline V gene encodes CDR1 LGHNT and CDR2 FRNRAP. With 6 bases removed from V and 7 bases from J, the gap between germline ends came to 15 bases. This chain's CDR3 is CASGKVRTGEAFF. In DNA, the CDR3 is TGTGCTAGTGGAAAGGTACGGACGGGTGAAGCTTTCTTT.

V and J are TRBV9 and TRBJ2-1, with 12 bases that match TRBD2. With 0 bases clipped from V and 6 bases from J, the junction kept 1 base outside the gene matches. Germline values: CDR1 SGDLS, CDR2 YYNGEE. CDR3 length: 15 residues. The CDR3 bases are TGTGCCAGCAGCGTAGGACTAGCGGGAGTCAATGAGCAGTTCTTC. Protein: CASSVGLAGVNEQFF.

Regarding this clone: A clone one base away is much larger, so this may be a read error. J is TRBJ2-7 and V is TRBV7-2; no reliable D call. The V gene's germline CDR1 is SGHTA and CDR2 FQGNSA. V lost 1 base and J 4 bases, leaving 11 bases between the germline ends. The CDR3 is 14 residues long. The DNA of the CDR3 is TGTGCCAGCAGCTTAGTTACTATCTATTACGAGCAGTACTTC. It specifies CASSLVTIYYEQYF. Variable domain in full (rest from reference TRBV7-2 and TRBJ2-7): GAGVSQSPSNKVTEKGKDVELRCDPISGHTALYWYRQSLGQGLEFLIYFQGNSAPDKSGLPSDRFSAERTGGSVSTLTIQRTQQEDSAVYLCASSLVTIYYEQYFGPGTRLTVT.

In its sample, this clone was seen a few times. Its ends do not fully match the called genes, so a read error is possible. The V call is TRBV27, the J call TRBJ1-5, with D possibly matching TRBD1 (5 bases). The CDR3 totals 15 residues. Germline V lookup: CDR1 MNHEY, CDR2 SMNVEV (reference sequence). In nucleotides, the CDR3 is TGTGCCAGCAGTTCACGATTGACAGCCAATCAGCCCCAGAATTTT. This encodes CASSSRLTANQPQNF.

This clone was found many times. This chain connects TRBV12-3 or TRBV12-4 to TRBJ2-2; D is undetermined. The CDR3 is made up of 14 amino acids. Trimming removed 6 bases from V and 9 bases from J, with 17 bases in between. The CDR3 protein is CASRASWPHWELFF. Written as DNA, the CDR3 is TGTGCCAGCAGAGCCTCTTGGCCACATTGGGAGCTGTTTTTT.

This clone was detected a few times. Just one base apart from a much larger clone, this may be a read error. The same CDR3 arises from other DNA sequences in this sample as well. V is TRBV19 and J is TRBJ1-2; D remains unclear. The CDR3 is 15 amino acids. Looked up from germline, CDR1 is LNHDA and CDR2 is SQIVND (reference sequence). The CDR3 DNA sequence: TGTGCCAGTAGTATTCGAGGGAGTTCTAACTATGGCTACACATTC. This encodes CASSIRGSSNYGYTF.

This clone was detected ten times or more. The J gene is TRBJ2-7, the V gene TRBV2; a possible D gene is TRBD2 (6 bases). The V gene lost 7 bases and the J gene lost 0 bases, with 10 bases spanning the gap. The CDR3 totals 13 residues. From germline, CDR1 is SNHLY and CDR2 FYNNEI. The CDR3 spells CASILGGSYEQYF. As DNA, the CDR3 is TGTGCCAGCATCTTGGGGGGCTCCTACGAGCAGTACTTC.

This clone was picked up many times. The chain carries TRBV11-2 and TRBJ2-3, with TRBD2 matching 8 bases. After removal of 5 bases from V and 4 bases from J, the junction contained 14 bases not matched to a gene. The germline gives CDR1 SGHAT, CDR2 FQNNGV. CDR3 length: 17 residues. The CDR3 region is CASSLPPGGVFSDTQYF. CDR3 nucleotides: TGTGCCAGCAGCCTCCCGCCGGGAGGGGTCTTTTCAGATACGCAGTATTTT.

At least ten counts were recorded for this clone. At the DNA level, this CDR3 is encoded by other sequences in the same sample as well. The chain couples TRBV11-3 to TRBJ2-3, with 11 bases identical to TRBD2. CDR1 is SGHNT, CDR2 YENEEA, per germline. V shed 5 bases and J 9 bases; nucleotides not matched to a gene: 7. CDR3 length: 14 amino acids. DNA of the CDR3: TGTGCCAGCAGCCAGACTAGCGGGACATACACGCAGTATTTT. It translates to CASSQTSGTYTQYF.

The chain recombines TRBV2 with TRBJ2-1; TRBD2 is a possible D gene (6 bases). Trimming cost V 0 bases and J 7 bases, with 25 bases left between them. CDR3 length: 19 residues. Germline CDR1 reads SNHLY; CDR2 reads FYNNEI. The CDR3 DNA follows: TGTGCCAGCAGTGAAGCCGGTTTATGGGCGGGATGGACCGAGAATGAGCAGTTCTTC. It codes for CASSEAGLWAGWTENEQFF.

This clone was counted at least ten times. The V call is TRBV20-1, the J call TRBJ2-1; either TRBD1 or TRBD2 may fit D (5 bases each). CDR1 and CDR2 from the germline V gene are DFQATT and SNEGSKA (reference sequence). The CDR3 length is 13 residues. V lost 7 bases, J lost 4 bases, and 14 bases lay in between. This CDR3 is CSVKGSGYNEQFF. The CDR3 DNA reads as TGCAGTGTAAAGGGGAGCGGATACAATGAGCAGTTCTTC.

This clone has a count of ten or more. The rearrangement joins TRBV12-5 to TRBJ1-6; D possibly corresponds to TRBD1 (6 bases). Germline V CDR1 and CDR2: LGHNT, FRNRAP. There are 14 residues in the CDR3. Trimming removed 7 bases at V and 7 bases at J, with 14 bases between. The DNA of the CDR3 is TGTGCTAGTGACATAGGGGGGTCCAATTCACCCCTCCACTTT. Amino acid sequence: CASDIGGSNSPLHF.

This clone was detected ten times or more. The CDR3 spells CASSLSRGGEQYF. The CDR3 region has the DNA TGTGCCAGCAGCTTATCCAGGGGTGGCGAGCAGTACTTC. The V call is TRBV7-3, the J call TRBJ2-7, with D possibly being TRBD1 (6 bases). Trimming removed 2 bases from V and 6 bases from J, with 11 bases in between. CDR1 and CDR2 (germline): SGHTA, FQGTGA. The CDR3 runs 13 residues.

In this sample, this clone turned up many times. The CDR3 bases are TGTGCCAGCAGCTTAACCGGAGGTGCGAACACCGGGGAGCTGTTTTTT. Its translation is CASSLTGGANTGELFF. This chain links TRBV7-3 with TRBJ2-2; D is possibly TRBD2 (5 bases). Germline values: CDR1 SGHTA, CDR2 FQGTGA. The V end was cut by 0 bases, the J end by 0 bases, with 8 bases between. The CDR3 is 16 residues long.

Notes on this clone: Since a much larger clone is just one base distant, this may be a read error. The gene calls are TRBV19 and TRBJ2-3; D gene ambiguous. CDR3 size: 13 residues. From germline, CDR1 is LNHDA and CDR2 SQIVND (reference sequence). As DNA, the CDR3 is TGTGCCAGTACTATACTCCAGTCAGATACGCAGTATTTT. It codes for CASTILQSDTQYF.

This clone was observed a handful of times. The chain carries TRBV10-2 and TRBJ2-3, with D unclear. This CDR3 has 12 amino acids. Between the trimmed V and J ends, which lost 0 bases and 6 bases, there was a span of 4 bases. The germline CDR1 and CDR2 sequences are WSHSY and SAAADI. CDR3 amino acids: CASSESSDTQYF. CDR3 DNA: TGCGCCAGCAGTGAGTCATCTGATACGCAGTATTTT.